Following are 18 T cell receptor beta chains from one sample sequenced in a study of regulatory T cells in long-lasting Graves disease. Researchers made TCR beta libraries by using iRepertoire HTBI primers and running Arm-PCR on CDR3 regions. From the multiplex PCR reads, TCRdb called clonotypes with MiXCR, one entry per CDR3 protein. The sample lists roughly 320,000 distinct CDR3 sequences, 16% seen once, with about 32% in the top ten. Time point defined: newly diagnosed GD, antithyroid drugs for less than 3 months. Preparation of the TCR library used RNA extracted from PBMCs. These data also formed part of another study, on T cells in Graves' hyperthyroidism and ophthalmopathy.

This material consisted of peripheral blood mononuclear cells (PBMCs), taken at new diagnosis, from a patient treated with antithyroid drugs. These receptors all stem from a middle-aged man with Graves disease.

This clonotype was counted many times. J is TRBJ1-1 and V is TRBV11-2; tentative D call: TRBD1 (5 bases). The ends were cut back, 7 bases at V and 4 bases at J, with 10 bases in the middle. This CDR3 contains 12 residues. In germline, CDR1 is SGHAT, CDR2 FQNNGV. The CDR3 DNA follows: TGTGCCAGCAAACGGGGGAGCACTGAAGCTTTCTTT. Translation: CASKRGSTEAFF.

This clonotype has a count of ten or more. V is TRBV7-9 and J is TRBJ2-7; 10 positions agree with TRBD1. Germline V gene sequence: CDR1 SEHNR, CDR2 FQNEAQ (reference sequence). The CDR3 is made up of 15 amino acids. V shed 6 bases, J shed 4 bases, and the junction held 9 bases outside the gene matches. The CDR3 DNA reads TGTGCCAGCAGAGCTTTGTCGGGACAGGGGTACGAGCAGTACTTC. Amino acids: CASRALSGQGYEQYF.

The V and J genes are TRBV9 and TRBJ2-1, with TRBD2 as a possible D gene (6 bases). CDR1 is SGDLS and CDR2 is YYNGEE in the germline V gene. The CDR3 loop spans 13 amino acids. V gave up 2 bases and J gave up 8 bases, with 11 bases separating them. The CDR3 nucleotides are TGTGCCAGCAGCGTCAGACTAGACGATGAGCAGTTCTTC. It codes for CASSVRLDDEQFF.

At least ten counts were recorded for this clonotype. This chain uses TRBV5-1 with TRBJ1-1; D is possibly TRBD1 (6 bases). Germline CDR1 SGHRS, CDR2 YFSETQ. The ends were cut back, 0 bases at V and 5 bases at J, with 14 bases in the middle. The CDR3 sequence is 15 residues long. This CDR3 reads CASSLGSGARTEAFF. In DNA, the CDR3 is TGCGCCAGCAGCTTGGGCTCGGGGGCGCGGACTGAAGCTTTCTTT.

Ten or more counts support this clonotype. This sequence joins TRBV18 and TRBJ1-1; D not certain. Germline V gene sequence: CDR1 KGHSH, CDR2 LQKENI. The CDR3 totals 14 residues. V was trimmed by 0 bases and J by 8 bases, leaving 13 bases between them. CDR3 amino acids: CASSPPATAREAFF. The CDR3 DNA reads as TGTGCCAGCTCACCACCCGCCACGGCTCGGGAAGCTTTCTTT.

This clonotype occurred a few times. V gene TRBV27 combines with J gene TRBJ2-2; D gene unclear. Germline V lookup: CDR1 MNHEY, CDR2 SMNVEV (reference sequence). The CDR3 is 14 amino acids. V lost 6 bases and J 6 bases, leaving 14 bases between the germline ends. The DNA of the CDR3 is TGTGCCAGCAGACTAAATTTTTCCCCCGGGGAGCTGTTTTTT. It translates to CASRLNFSPGELFF.

This clonotype was picked up many times. The DNA for the CDR3 is TGTGCCAGCAGCTTAGGGACAGGGGCCTATAGCAATCAGCCCCAGCATTTT. This gives the protein CASSLGTGAYSNQPQHF. The rearrangement uses TRBV7-2 and TRBJ1-5; 9 bases fit TRBD1. The V segment lost 1 base and the J segment 0 bases; nucleotides outside the gene matches: 4. The CDR3 totals 17 residues. Per the germline V gene, CDR1 is SGHTA and CDR2 is FQGNSA.

There are many counts of this clonotype. V gene TRBV3-1 combines with J gene TRBJ1-1; D is uncertain. The CDR3 covers 10 residues. Germline CDR1 reads LGHDT; CDR2 reads YNNKEL (reference sequence). V shed 2 bases and J shed 7 bases, with 2 bases lying between them. CDR3 nucleotides: TGTGCCAGCAGCCAAATTGAAGCTTTCTTT. Translation: CASSQIEAFF.

This clonotype was detected many times. The chain couples TRBV18 to TRBJ2-1; D may be TRBD1 (7 bases). The CDR3 length is 13 residues. The germline CDR1 and CDR2 sequences are KGHSH and LQKENI. Trimming removed 4 bases at V and 9 bases at J, with 13 bases between. CDR3 DNA: TGTGCCAGCTCACGAGACAGGGACTCTGAGCAGTTCTTC. Its protein is CASSRDRDSEQFF.

There are many counts of this clonotype. The J gene is TRBJ1-5, the V gene TRBV2; D possibly corresponds to TRBD1 (6 bases). The CDR3 runs to 14 residues. CDR1 and CDR2 (germline): SNHLY, FYNNEI. Trimming left V 6 bases short and J 4 bases short, with 13 bases between. The CDR3 coding sequence is TGTGCCAGCAGAGGGGGGAATTCGAATCAGCCCCAGCATTTT. Translation gives CASRGGNSNQPQHF.

As DNA, the CDR3 is TGTGCCAGCAGCTCCCAAGGGGGGCTGGAAGAACTGTTTTTT. Its translation: CASSSQGGLEELFF. The chain recombines TRBV5-4 with TRBJ1-4; the D gene is possibly TRBD1 (6 bases). Trimming stripped 3 bases from V and 12 bases from J, with 18 bases between. The CDR3 is 14 residues long. CDR1 and CDR2 from the germline V gene are SGHNT and YYREEE (reference sequence).

Notes on this clonotype: This may stem from a read error, because a much larger clone lies one nucleotide away. The chain links TRBV27 to TRBJ2-3; D is unclear. Looked up from germline, CDR1 is MNHEY and CDR2 is SMNVEV (reference sequence). The CDR3 contains 13 residues. CDR3 nucleotide sequence: TGTGCCGGCAGGACCTCCAGCACAGATACGCAGTATTTT. Protein sequence: CAGRTSSTDTQYF.

This chain uses TRBV5-1 with TRBJ1-2; 12 bases are shared with TRBD1. V shed 1 base, J shed 4 bases, and the junction held 5 bases outside the gene matches. Germline CDR1 and CDR2: SGHRS and YFSETQ. The CDR3 is 16 residues long. The CDR3 DNA reads TGCGCCAGCAGCTTGCCTGGGACAGGGGGCCGCTATGGCTACACCTTC. Translated, it gives CASSLPGTGGRYGYTF.

This clonotype occurred many times. The CDR3 sequence is CASSSGMETQYF. The CDR3 DNA follows: TGTGCCAGCAGTTCGGGGATGGAGACCCAGTACTTC. The chain recombines TRBV28 with TRBJ2-5; TRBD2 is a possible D gene (5 bases). This CDR3 spans 12 amino acids. The germline CDR1 and CDR2 sequences are MDHEN and SYDVKM. Trimming left V 4 bases short and J 5 bases short, with 8 bases between.

In this sample, this clonotype turned up a few times. The gene calls are TRBV5-1 and TRBJ1-1; TRBD1 aligns across 7 bases. This CDR3 contains 15 residues. Germline CDR1 SGHRS, CDR2 YFSETQ. Trimming cost V 4 bases and J 0 bases; bases outside gene matches: 6. The CDR3 loop is CASSTQGGLNTEAFF. The CDR3 nucleotides read TGCGCCAGCAGCACTCAGGGGGGCCTGAACACTGAAGCTTTCTTT.

The chain uses TRBV29-1 and TRBJ2-4; 7 bases are shared with TRBD2. Losses at the gene ends were 7 bases for V and 8 bases for J; bases not matched to a gene: 5. The CDR3 is 11 residues long. Germline V gene lookup returns CDR1 SQVTM and CDR2 ANQGSEA. The CDR3 region has the DNA TGCAGCGGGGGGGGTTCAGACATTCAGTACTTC. Translating it yields CSGGGSDIQYF.

Concerning this clonotype: This may stem from a read error, because a much larger clone lies one nucleotide away. This likely comes from a read error, as the CDR3 has no conserved phenylalanine or tryptophan at its end. The DNA for the CDR3 is TGTGCCAGCAGTTTATGGACAGCTAGCGGGGGGGCCGCGGAGACCCAGTACCTC. Translation gives CASSLWTASGGAAETQYL. The chain carries TRBV28 and TRBJ2-1; TRBD2 agrees at 12 bases. The DNA matches TRBJ2-5 better at its end, which makes the J call doubtful. There are 18 residues in the CDR3. Germline V gene lookup returns CDR1 MDHEN and CDR2 SYDVKM.

This chain links TRBV5-4 with TRBJ2-5; D might be TRBD2 (5 bases). CDR3 length equals 15 residues. V lost 0 bases to trimming and J lost 4 bases, with 13 bases between them. Per the germline V gene, CDR1 is SGHNT and CDR2 is YYREEE (reference sequence). CDR3 residues: CASSLAPGTLETQYF. CDR3 nucleotide sequence: TGTGCCAGCAGCTTGGCCCCGGGAACGTTAGAGACCCAGTACTTC.